These T cell receptor beta chains were read from a single sample in a study of technical replicates of blood from a handful of donors. Clones were read by immunoSEQ multiplex PCR, and TCRdb kept only the in-frame ones, dropping some. The repertoire has 65,000 to 80,000 clones, 95% to 98% of them found once; the top ten carry roughly 0.35%. The sequencing input was T cells isolated from PBMCs. Receptors originate from a human donor in good health. The conserved cysteine and the conserved F or W are not part of the CDR3 here.

CDR3 length: 9
J gene: TRBJ2-5
V gene: TRBV30
CDR3 protein: AWSGIETQY

CDR3 length: 13
J gene: TRBJ2-7
V gene: TRBV29-1
CDR3 protein: SVEGGQGADYEQY

CDR3 length: 12
J gene: TRBJ1-1
V gene: TRBV30
CDR3 protein: AWTTGGKNTEAF

CDR3 length: 14
J gene: TRBJ1-4
V gene: TRBV7-8
CDR3 protein: ASSLDRYKSNEKLF

CDR3 length: 13
J gene: TRBJ2-1
V gene: TRBV19
CDR3 protein: ASSRIAGGHNEQF

CDR3 length: 15
J gene: TRBJ2-1
V gene: TRBV6-1
CDR3 protein: ASSEGSPAFSYNEQF

CDR3 length: 13
J gene: TRBJ2-7
V gene: TRBV6-5
CDR3 protein: ASSYHLGQGYEQY

CDR3 length: 12
J gene: TRBJ1-5
V gene: TRBV28
CDR3 protein: ASSRGQVRQPQH

CDR3 length: 13
J gene: TRBJ2-4
V gene: TRBV28
CDR3 protein: ASSFGGLAKNIQY

CDR3 length: 12
J gene: TRBJ2-7
V gene: TRBV5-1
CDR3 protein: ASSLGQGGYEQY

CDR3 length: 11
J gene: TRBJ2-3
V gene: TRBV4-1
CDR3 protein: ASSQVYTDTQY

CDR3 length: 10
J gene: TRBJ2-5
V gene: TRBV19
CDR3 protein: ASSAHQETQY

CDR3 length: 8
J gene: TRBJ1-1
V gene: TRBV29-1
CDR3 protein: SVGVRRAF

CDR3 length: 13
J gene: TRBJ1-3
V gene: TRBV9
CDR3 protein: ASATTGHYGNTIY

CDR3 length: 10
J gene: TRBJ2-7
V gene: TRBV19
CDR3 protein: ASSPDTYEQY

CDR3 length: 13
J gene: TRBJ2-5
V gene: TRBV28
CDR3 protein: ASRSFGSAQETQY

CDR3 length: 12
J gene: TRBJ1-2
V gene: TRBV2
CDR3 protein: AILSSSANYGYT

CDR3 length: 13
J gene: TRBJ1-1
V gene: TRBV18
CDR3 protein: ASSPALQGAAEAF

CDR3 length: 13
J gene: TRBJ2-7
V gene: TRBV27
CDR3 protein: ASTTSPGHLYEQY

CDR3 length: 11
J gene: TRBJ2-7
V gene: TRBV5-1
CDR3 protein: ASRGQVKYEQY

CDR3 length: 17
J gene: TRBJ2-3
V gene: TRBV9
CDR3 protein: ASSVNPGGTSGNTDTQY

CDR3 length: 9
J gene: TRBJ1-2
V gene: TRBV29-1
CDR3 protein: SVGGPYGYT

CDR3 length: 13
J gene: TRBJ2-7
V gene: TRBV28
CDR3 protein: ASSRIAGRWDEQY

CDR3 length: 14
J gene: TRBJ1-2
V gene: TRBV4-3
CDR3 protein: ASSPDRDSLNYGYT

CDR3 length: 14
J gene: TRBJ2-2
V gene: TRBV27
CDR3 protein: ASSLIWARGTGELF

CDR3 length: 13
J gene: TRBJ2-3
V gene: TRBV7-3
CDR3 protein: ASSLTSGTTDTQY

CDR3 length: 15
J gene: TRBJ2-3
V gene: TRBV30
CDR3 protein: AWSVRSGTGRADTQY

CDR3 length: 11
J gene: TRBJ1-1
V gene: TRBV7-2
CDR3 protein: ASSLYRNTEAF

CDR3 length: 13
J gene: TRBJ1-5
V gene: TRBV28
CDR3 protein: ASSTRTGWNQPQH

CDR3 length: 12
J gene: TRBJ1-3
V gene: TRBV9
CDR3 protein: ASSVSLSGNTIY

CDR3 length: 13
J gene: TRBJ2-5
V gene: TRBV11-2
CDR3 protein: ASGLGLAGGETQY

CDR3 length: 13
J gene: TRBJ1-5
V gene: TRBV7-2
CDR3 protein: ASSSGGSSNQPQH

CDR3 length: 14
J gene: TRBJ2-7
V gene: TRBV4-1
CDR3 protein: ASSPHFSGSAYEQY